The clone carrying this T cell receptor (beta chain) was seen repeatedly, ten times or more. What it recognizes is unknown. RNA transcripts gave rise to amplified TCR beta CDR3 regions. The HTBI primer set drove a first-round RT-PCR of the TCR CDR3. TCRdb passed the multiplex PCR reads through MiXCR, listing each CDR3 protein once. Of about 210,000 distinct CDR3 sequences detected, 15% to 20% appear once; the ten largest clones hold approximately 50%. The data derive from a study of T cells in Graves' hyperthyroidism and ophthalmopathy. CDR1 and CDR2 (germline): LGHDT, YNNKEL (reference sequence). V shed 1 base and J shed 4 bases, with 13 bases lying between them. CDR3 length: 15 amino acids. General observations from the study: Stable hyperthyroidism and ophthalmopathy were separated using 13 V-J signatures.

Sequencing input: blood. The chain has TRBV3-1 and TRBJ1-1; TRBD1 might be the D (5 bases). This sequence originates from a man in his fifties or sixties with Graves' hyperthyroidism. The CDR3 protein is CASSQGWEGSTEAFF. The CDR3 DNA sequence: TGTGCCAGCAGCCAAGGGTGGGAGGGGAGCACTGAAGCTTTCTTT.